This T cell receptor beta chain was identified in a study of cytomegalovirus exposure and HLA in healthy donors. Regarding the study as a whole: Equally common other TCR beta chains were less clonally expanded than HLA-associated ones, a later analysis found. Fewer N-insertions (relative to the 666-donor mean) were reportedly seen in an Asian-associated ancestry cluster in a later analysis. Presence/absence analyses supposed approximately even sequencing depth among donors. Later on, an analysis found that several of the most significant clusters appeared to be linked to common viral pathogens, which included parvovirus B19.

PCR used 60 Vbeta primers and 13 Jbeta primers. Produced via immunoSEQ multiplex PCR; TCRdb's table is partial and in-frame only. The sample carries around 72,000 clones, 60% to 75% recorded once. Trimming took off 4 bases at V and 0 bases at J, with 9 bases between the two ends. The CDR3 contains 15 residues. The V gene's germline CDR1 is SGHNT and CDR2 YENEEA. About this clone itself: Its matching antigen is unknown.

The J gene is TRBJ1-4, the V gene TRBV11-3, with D unclear. Specimen: PBMCs. The clonotype comes from a man aged 40-49 years in good health and CMV-seropositive. CDR3 nucleotide sequence: TGTGCCAGCAGCTCCCCCTCCTCAACTAATGAAAAACTGTTTTTT. Amino acid sequence: CASSSPSSTNEKLFF.